The clone carrying this TCR beta chain was counted only a few times. Germline and junction disagree at one end, which may indicate a read error. The CDR3 runs 15 residues. TCRdb fed the 5' RACE reads into MiXCR, producing one record per CDR3 protein. The sample has roughly 330,000 distinct CDR3 sequences; approximately 4.2% are singletons. The data are from a study of T cells after yellow fever vaccination. The clonotype originates from a man aged 18-30 years who received the YFV17D yellow fever vaccine. The sample consisted of PBMCs, taken 5 days after the yellow fever booster vaccination. The chain employs TRBV12-3 or TRBV12-4 and TRBJ2-7, with 11 nucleotides matching TRBD2. The CDR3 loop reads CASSLAGGPAYEQYF. The CDR3 bases are TGTGCCAGCAGTCTAGCGGGGGGCCCAGCCTACGAGCAGTACTTC.